Listed below are T cell receptor beta chains from one sample, sequenced in a study of Ad26.COV2.S vaccination and SARS-CoV-2 variants. The assay was immunoSEQ multiplex PCR, and TCRdb's table has in-frame clones only and misses some. This sample carries about 430,000 clones, 80% to 95% of them seen once, and the ten largest clones take 10% to 15%. The sample was peripheral blood, taken in a trial of Ad26.COV2.S vaccine versus placebo. The receptors originated from a person aged 18-60 years who received the Ad26.COV2.S COVID-19 vaccine or a placebo. The conserved cysteine and the conserved F or W are not part of the CDR3 here. The order of the fields is clone size, V gene, J gene, CDR3 protein. Size is omitted from some rows. Given values are once, few, many or a class for expanded clones.

size: .; V: TRBV27; J: TRBJ2-3; CDR3: ASSTQSRSTDTQY
size: .; V: TRBV7-9; J: TRBJ2-3; CDR3: ASTSSLGDTQY
size: .; V: TRBV10-3; J: TRBJ1-5; CDR3: AIGEGGPQH
size: .; V: TRBV6-5; J: TRBJ1-2; CDR3: ASRREGRSYT
size: .; V: TRBV6-6; J: TRBJ1-1; CDR3: ASSYGGRAGTEAF
size: .; V: TRBV9; J: TRBJ2-3; CDR3: ASSRGADTQY
size: .; V: TRBV2; J: TRBJ2-5; CDR3: ASRASGGETQY
size: .; V: TRBV30; J: TRBJ1-1; CDR3: ALTEQGKTEAF
size: .; V: TRBV30; J: TRBJ2-7; CDR3: AWNLPPNPYEQY
size: .; V: TRBV11-3; J: TRBJ1-2; CDR3: ASRDRGRGYT
size: once; V: TRBV7-9; J: TRBJ2-7; CDR3: ASSRAVGYEQY
size: .; V: TRBV12-3/TRBV12-4; J: TRBJ2-2; CDR3: ASSLTSTGELF
size: .; V: TRBV4-3; J: TRBJ1-6; CDR3: ASSQVTFGALH
size: .; V: TRBV4-1; J: TRBJ2-1; CDR3: ASSHDGSSSYNEQF
size: .; V: TRBV4-1; J: TRBJ2-1; CDR3: ASSQGDEQF
size: .; V: TRBV7-9; J: TRBJ1-5; CDR3: ASSRDNQPQH
size: .; V: TRBV7-3; J: TRBJ2-2; CDR3: ASSLTGGSPDTGELF
size: .; V: TRBV28; J: TRBJ1-5; CDR3: ASSAVGGLGNQPQH
size: .; V: TRBV4-3; J: TRBJ1-2; CDR3: ASSQELGHRTSYGYT
size: .; V: TRBV6-2/TRBV6-3; J: TRBJ1-6; CDR3: ASSSRQVSPLH
size: .; V: TRBV10-3; J: TRBJ2-3; CDR3: AISNSRASTDTQY
size: few; V: TRBV4-2; J: TRBJ1-2; CDR3: ASSQDPGTGGWGYT
size: .; V: TRBV5-1; J: TRBJ2-1; CDR3: ASSLAVTSGSSEQF
size: .; V: TRBV29-1; J: TRBJ1-1; CDR3: SVAAGPTEAF
size: once; V: TRBV7-2; J: TRBJ1-1; CDR3: ASGIGTGRTEAF
size: .; V: TRBV6-2/TRBV6-3; J: TRBJ2-1; CDR3: ASSYSFEQF
size: .; V: TRBV9; J: TRBJ2-7; CDR3: ASSTPLGLAGGADEQY
size: .; V: TRBV7-2; J: TRBJ1-6; CDR3: ASTLGFFSPLH
size: .; V: TRBV9; J: TRBJ2-2; CDR3: ASSLTYGTVGELF
size: .; V: TRBV11-3; J: TRBJ1-2; CDR3: ASRETGGLGGYT
size: .; V: TRBV27; J: TRBJ2-7; CDR3: ASSLGGGGEQY
size: .; V: TRBV9; J: TRBJ2-1; CDR3: ASSGTGTNAEQF